Below, 10 T cell receptor beta chains from the same sample are listed, as sequenced in a study of blood T cell repertoires in COVID-19. Profiled with immunoSEQ multiplex PCR; TCRdb holds only in-frame clones, not every one. Of approximately 100,000 clones in the sample, roughly 85% were seen once. The source material was peripheral blood. All receptors derive from an elderly man with acute or convalescent COVID-19.

Here the CDR3 reads CAIRSGQGLSEAFF. The CDR3 coding sequence is TGTGCCATCAGATCGGGACAGGGATTATCTGAAGCTTTCTTT. This chain connects TRBV10-3 to TRBJ1-1, with 9 positions matching TRBD1. With V trimmed by 6 bases and J by 6 bases, 8 bases remained unmatched. Germline CDR1 ENHRY, CDR2 SYGVKD. The CDR3 is 14 amino acids.

The V gene is TRBV10-2, the J gene TRBJ2-3; 8 bases are shared with TRBD2. This CDR3 spans 16 amino acids. V was pared by 4 bases and J by 0 bases, with 6 bases of the junction left unmatched. Looked up from germline, CDR1 is WSHSY and CDR2 is SAAADI. CDR3 in amino acids: CASSGWTSLSTDTQYF. The CDR3 DNA is TGCGCCAGCAGTGGATGGACTAGCCTTAGCACAGATACGCAGTATTTT.

This chain uses TRBV19 with TRBJ1-5; TRBD1 aligns across 9 bases. The V and J ends lost 8 bases and 4 bases, in that order; junction bases with no gene match: 9. The CDR3 spans 15 residues. CDR1 is LNHDA, CDR2 SQIVND, per germline (reference sequence). CDR3 amino acids: CASRAGTGSNQPQHF. In DNA form, the CDR3 reads TGTGCCAGTCGAGCCGGGACAGGGTCTAATCAGCCCCAGCATTTT.

The chain couples TRBV5-8 to TRBJ1-6; 10 bases fit TRBD1. After removal of 4 bases from V and 7 bases from J, the junction contained 5 bases not matched to a gene. In germline, CDR1 is SGHTS, CDR2 YDEGEE. The CDR3 is 15 amino acids. CDR3 coding DNA: TGTGCCAGCAGCCTGGGGGACAGGGGCAATTCACCCCTCCACTTT. The encoded protein is CASSLGDRGNSPLHF. Variable domain in full (rest from reference TRBV5-8 and TRBJ1-6): EAGVTQSPTHLIKTRGQQATLRCSPISGHTSVYWYQQALGLGLQFLLWYDEGEERNRGNFPPRFSGRQFPNYSSELNVNALELEDSALYLCASSLGDRGNSPLHFGNGTRLTVT.

The chain combines TRBV7-8 with TRBJ1-4; D uncertain. CDR3 length: 15 residues. Trimming cost V 5 bases and J 8 bases, with 18 bases left between them. Germline assignment: CDR1 SGHVS and CDR2 FQNEAQ. Written as DNA, the CDR3 is TGTGCCAGCAGCCGGCGGGAGCTCCGAGGGGAAAAACTGTTTTTT. Its translation: CASSRRELRGEKLFF.

A few counts support this clone. The CDR3 sequence: CASSLTTGIEAFF. The CDR3 DNA sequence: TGTGCCAGCAGTTTAACCACAGGGATTGAAGCTTTCTTT. The chain carries TRBV28 and TRBJ1-1; a possible D gene is TRBD1 (6 bases). The V gene lost 2 bases and the J gene lost 7 bases, with 11 bases spanning the gap. CDR1 MDHEN and CDR2 SYDVKM come from the germline V gene. The CDR3 loop spans 13 amino acids.

The J gene is TRBJ1-4, the V gene TRBV5-6, with D possibly matching TRBD1 (6 bases). From germline, CDR1 is SGHDT and CDR2 YYEEEE. The ends were cut back, 4 bases at V and 0 bases at J, with 16 bases in the middle. The CDR3 is 17 residues long. The CDR3: CASSQGPGVATNEKLFF. The CDR3 coding sequence is TGTGCCAGCAGCCAGGGGCCGGGCGTTGCAACTAATGAAAAACTGTTTTTT.

The chain links TRBV6-5 to TRBJ1-4; D gene uncertain. Germline CDR1 reads MNHEY; CDR2 reads SVGAGI. V was clipped by 2 bases and J by 0 bases, with 10 bases between them. This CDR3 has 16 amino acids. DNA for the CDR3: TGTGCCAGCAGTTACGGCCTTGGGCCAACTAATGAAAAACTGTTTTTT. Protein sequence: CASSYGLGPTNEKLFF.

The chain employs TRBV24-1 and TRBJ2-7, with 7 bases fitting TRBD1. V lost 5 bases, J lost 3 bases, and 6 bases stayed unmatched. Germline loops: CDR1 KGHDR, CDR2 SFDVKD. CDR3 length: 14 residues. In nucleotides, the CDR3 is TGTGCCACCAGTGGGGGACAGTCGATCTACGAGCAGTACTTC. Its translation: CATSGGQSIYEQYF.

The V gene is TRBV30, the J gene TRBJ2-1, with 7 bases fitting TRBD1. This CDR3 comprises 17 residues. J was trimmed by 0 bases and V by 1 base; bases with no gene match: 9. Germline CDR1 is GTSNPN and CDR2 is SVGIG (reference sequence). CDR3: CAWSAYGQASSYNEQFF. CDR3 nucleotide sequence: TGTGCCTGGAGTGCCTACGGACAGGCCAGCTCCTACAATGAGCAGTTCTTC.